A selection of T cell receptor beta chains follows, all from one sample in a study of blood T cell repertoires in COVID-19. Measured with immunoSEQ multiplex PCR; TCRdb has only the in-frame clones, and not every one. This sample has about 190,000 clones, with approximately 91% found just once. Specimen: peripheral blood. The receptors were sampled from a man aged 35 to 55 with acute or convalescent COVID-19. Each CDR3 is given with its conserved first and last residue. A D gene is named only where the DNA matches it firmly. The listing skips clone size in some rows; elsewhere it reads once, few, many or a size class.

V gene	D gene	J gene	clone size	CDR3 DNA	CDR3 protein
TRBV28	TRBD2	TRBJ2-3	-	TGTGCCAGCCACGGGGGGGCTGGAGATACGCAGTATTTT	CASHGGAGDTQYF
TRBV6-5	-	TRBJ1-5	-	TGTGCCAGCAGGGACATAACCTTCAGCAATCAGCCCCAGCATTTT	CASRDITFSNQPQHF
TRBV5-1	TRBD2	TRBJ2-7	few	TGCGCCAGCAGCTTGAGTGAGCTAGCGGGGAACTACGAGCAGTACTTC	CASSLSELAGNYEQYF
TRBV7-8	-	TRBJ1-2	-	TGTGCCAGCAGCATGGACAGATACTATGGCTACACCTTC	CASSMDRYYGYTF
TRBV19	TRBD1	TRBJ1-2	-	TGTGCCAGTAGTCCTCGGGACAGGGTTTCTCGGGGCTACACCTTC	CASSPRDRVSRGYTF
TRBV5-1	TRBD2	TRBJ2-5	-	TGCGCCAGCAGCAGGGGACTAGGGGCTTTAGAGACCCAGTACTTC	CASSRGLGALETQYF
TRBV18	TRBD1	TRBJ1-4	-	TGTGCCAGCTCACTTTCCGGGACAGGGGGCGAAAAACTGTTTTTT	CASSLSGTGGEKLFF
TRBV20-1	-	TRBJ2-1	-	TGCAGTGCTAGCCGAGGGCTCGAGCAGTTCTTC	CSASRGLEQFF
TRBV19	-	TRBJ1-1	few	TGTGCCAGTAGTTACCTCGGGGTCGCTGAAGCTTTCTTT	CASSYLGVAEAFF
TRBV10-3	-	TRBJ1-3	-	TGTGCCATCAGGGGGGGAGCAGAAAGTGGAAACACCATATATTTT	CAIRGGAESGNTIYF
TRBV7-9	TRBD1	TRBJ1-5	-	TGTGCCAGCAGCTCGGACAGGTCGTTCAATCAGCCCCAGCATTTT	CASSSDRSFNQPQHF
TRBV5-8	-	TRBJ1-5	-	TGTGCCAGCAGCTCGCAGGGAAATCTGAATCAGCCCCAGCATTTT	CASSSQGNLNQPQHF
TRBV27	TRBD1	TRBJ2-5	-	TGTGCCAGCAGTTTTAACAGGGGGGAGACCCAGTACTTC	CASSFNRGETQYF
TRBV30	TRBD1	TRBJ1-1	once	TGTGCCTGCAAGACAGGGCGGAACACTGAAGCTTTCTTT	CACKTGRNTEAFF
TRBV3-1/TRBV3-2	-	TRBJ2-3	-	TGTGCCAGCAGCCCAAAAGGAGGTCGCACAGATACGCAGTATTTT	CASSPKGGRTDTQYF
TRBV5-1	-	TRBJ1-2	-	TGCGCCAGCAGCCTGGACAAGATTAACTATGGCTACACCTTC	CASSLDKINYGYTF
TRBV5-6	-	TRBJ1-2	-	TGTGCCAGCACCATTGGATCCGGACAGCACTTCTTC	CASTIGSGQHFF
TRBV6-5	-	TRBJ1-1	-	TGTGCCAGCAGTTTAACAGGGCTTCGAGAAGCTTTCTTT	CASSLTGLREAFF
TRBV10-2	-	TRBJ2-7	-	TGCGCCAGCAGTGCTATCAAGTCCTACGAGCAGTACTTC	CASSAIKSYEQYF
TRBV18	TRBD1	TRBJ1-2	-	TGTGCCAGCTCCTTGACAGGGGCGGGAGGCTACACCTTC	CASSLTGAGGYTF
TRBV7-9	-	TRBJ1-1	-	TGTGCCAGCAGCTTAGCAGGAGCGAACACTGAAGCTTTCTTT	CASSLAGANTEAFF
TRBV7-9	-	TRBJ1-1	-	TGTGCCAGCACCCCTAGGAATGTGGGCACTGAAGCTTTCTTT	CASTPRNVGTEAFF
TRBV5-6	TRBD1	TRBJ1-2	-	TGTGCCAGCAGCCCCTTGGGACAGGGGATCTATGGCTACACCTTC	CASSPLGQGIYGYTF
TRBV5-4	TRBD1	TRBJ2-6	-	TGTGCCAGCAGCGGGACAGGGAACTCTGGGGCCAACGTCCTGACTTTC	CASSGTGNSGANVLTF
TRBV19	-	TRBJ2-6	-	TGTGCCAGTAGTATATCCCAGGGGCTTGGGGCCAACGTCCTGACTTTC	CASSISQGLGANVLTF
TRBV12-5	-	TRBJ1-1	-	TGTGCTAGCAGGCCGGACAGCACGAACACTGAAGCTTTCTTT	CASRPDSTNTEAFF
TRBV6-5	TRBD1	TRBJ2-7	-	TGTGCCAGTACCCGGGACAGGGAGTCCGAGCAGTACTTC	CASTRDRESEQYF
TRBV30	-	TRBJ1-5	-	TGTGCCTGGAGCGCCTCTTGGGGGCAGAGCAATCAGCCCCAGCATTTT	CAWSASWGQSNQPQHF
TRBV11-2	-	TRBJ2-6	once	TGTGCCAGCACCTTCAATCGGGAGTCTGCTGGGGCCAACGTCCTGACTTTC	CASTFNRESAGANVLTF
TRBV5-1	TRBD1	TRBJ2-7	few	TGCGCCAGCAGCCCTGGGGCAGGGGGCTCCTACGAGCAGTACTTC	CASSPGAGGSYEQYF
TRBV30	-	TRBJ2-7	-	TGTGCCTGGAGTCCAATACACGGTCCTGGGACTGAGCAGTACTTC	CAWSPIHGPGTEQYF
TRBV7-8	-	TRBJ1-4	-	TGTGCCAGCACGAACAGGGAAAAACTGTTTTTT	CASTNREKLFF
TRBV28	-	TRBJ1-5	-	TGTGCCAGCAAATTAGCCGGGGTTGGTCAGCCCCAGCATTTT	CASKLAGVGQPQHF
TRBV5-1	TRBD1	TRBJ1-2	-	TGCGCCAGCAGCTTGGTTCCCGGGACAGATGCTGGCTACACCTTC	CASSLVPGTDAGYTF
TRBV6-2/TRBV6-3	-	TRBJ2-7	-	TGTGCCAGCAGCGACAGGATCCTAATGCAGTACTTC	CASSDRILMQYF
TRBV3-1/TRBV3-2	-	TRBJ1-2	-	TGTGCCAGCAGCTCCCCGACTGCTTATGGCTACACCTTC	CASSSPTAYGYTF
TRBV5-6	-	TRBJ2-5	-	TGTGCCAGCAGCTTCATCAGCCAAGAGACCCAGTACTTC	CASSFISQETQYF
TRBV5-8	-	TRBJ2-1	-	TGTGCCAGCAGCTTTGGGGGCCTATACAATGAGCAGTTCTTC	CASSFGGLYNEQFF
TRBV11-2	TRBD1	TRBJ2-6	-	TGTGCCAGCAGCTTCTCCGGGACAGGGAGTGGGGCCAACGTCCTGACTTTC	CASSFSGTGSGANVLTF
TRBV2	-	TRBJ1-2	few	TGTGCCAGCAGTGAGGGCGGCTACACCTTC	CASSEGGYTF
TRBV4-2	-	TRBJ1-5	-	TGTGCCAGCAGCCAAGTCTCCGGGGAGTCGGATCAGCCCCAGCATTTT	CASSQVSGESDQPQHF
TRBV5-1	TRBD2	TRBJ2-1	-	TGCGCCAGCAGCTTGGGGCTAGCGGGGGGGCGTAGCACCGATGAGCAGTTCTTC	CASSLGLAGGRSTDEQFF
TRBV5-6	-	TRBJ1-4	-	TGTGCCAGCAGCTTGGTGGGGGCGAGGACTAATGAAAAACTGTTTTTT	CASSLVGARTNEKLFF
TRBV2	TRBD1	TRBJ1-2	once	TGTGCCAGCAGAATGGGACAGGGGGCTCGTGGCTACACCTTC	CASRMGQGARGYTF
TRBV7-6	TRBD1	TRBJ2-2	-	TGTGCCAGCAGCTTTCTAGGGCAGGGGGCCGGGGAGCTGTTTTTT	CASSFLGQGAGELFF
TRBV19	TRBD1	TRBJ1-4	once	TGTGCCAGTAGTAGGACAGGGGCAACTAATGAAAAACTGTTTTTT	CASSRTGATNEKLFF
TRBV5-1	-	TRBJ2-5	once	TGCGCCAGCAGCTGGGCGGGTAGTCGAGGGGGAGAGACCCAGTACTTC	CASSWAGSRGGETQYF
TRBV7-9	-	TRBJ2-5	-	TGTGCCAGCAGCAAACAGGGCCAGGAGACCCAGTACTTC	CASSKQGQETQYF
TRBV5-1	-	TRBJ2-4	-	TGCGCCAGCAGCTTGGGTCTAGCCAAAAACATTCAGTACTTC	CASSLGLAKNIQYF